The sequence of this T cell receptor (beta chain) was determined in a study of regulatory T cells in long-lasting Graves disease (dated by TCRdb to the early 2020s). About the full investigation: Patients with newly diagnosed Graves' disease had been on antithyroid drugs for under 3 months. Persistent Graves' disease patients were compared with newly diagnosed Graves' disease patients by peripheral blood TCR sequencing and RNA sequencing. A total of some 33 samples were covered by TCR sequencing, comprising approximately 13 persistent and about 20 newly diagnosed Graves' disease patients. The study was conducted in China and was registered as a clinical trial. What the work shows at the level of the full study, not this receptor alone: Sequencing and analysis were restricted to the TCR beta chain. Persistent patients shared more public clonotypes among themselves (around 2,700) than newly diagnosed patients did (approximately 870). The authors noted that the small sample size was a limitation that may lower accuracy. Lower TCR Shannon entropy and fewer highly expanded clones were observed in persistent Graves' disease patients than in newly diagnosed patients, which suggested clonal expansion. Only peripheral blood was studied, because thyroid tissue, the primary lesion, was inaccessible. TRBV28, TRBJ1-2 and TRBJ2-5 were preferentially used in persistent disease, while TRBV20-1 and TRBJ2-1 were favored in newly diagnosed disease.

Sample time point, as interpreted from the label and publication: newly diagnosed GD, antithyroid drugs for less than 3 months. For both TCR sequencing and RNA sequencing, RNA was extracted from PBMCs using TRIzol. Graves' disease was diagnosed according to American Thyroid Association guidelines. The patients came from an endocrinology department in Xi'an, China. From each patient, nine milliliters of peripheral blood was collected into an EDTA anticoagulant tube. Ficoll Paque Plus density gradient separation was used to isolate PBMCs, and no additional T cell sorting was done. An Agilent 2100 Bioanalyzer and agarose gel were used to check RNA quality, while a NanoDrop 2000 measured RNA concentration. Receptor amplification or capture employed multiplex PCR. Sequenced using an Illumina HiSeq 4000. iRepertoire HTBI primers and Arm-PCR amplification of CDR3 regions were used to construct TCR beta libraries. Before sequencing, the PCR products went through gel purification. As for the original processing: A total of roughly 67 TRBV and some 15 TRBJ segments were identified across samples and were used for gene usage analysis of CDR3 amino acid clonotypes. COPE and FqMerger were used to merge filtered high-quality paired reads into contigs. BLAST was used to align contigs to IMGT TRBV, TRBD and TRBJ reference genes, with CDR3 defined following IMGT. Clonotypes above 0.1% frequency were classified as highly expanded clones. Shannon entropy served as the measure of repertoire diversity, while the Gini coefficient captured V-J evenness. A clonotype was considered public if more than one individual shared it. TCRdb reprocessing: public reads trimmed at Q25 with fastp, clones called with MiXCR, in-frame beta chains kept. Records with the same CDR3 protein are collapsed into one entry carrying the most frequent genes and DNA. The V and J calls were determined by TCRdb, not by the authors. For this sample the table gives 420,000 or so distinct CDR3 sequences, of which over 15% were detected only once. The ten largest clones add up to around 23% of the sample.

Concerning this clonotype itself: Its cognate antigen has yet to be identified. Per-base quality was not reported, and no clone a single base away is much larger than it.

Taken from cysteine to phenylalanine, the CDR3 has 13 residues. Only the CDR3 DNA stays, 39 bases, in frame from base 1. Via the germline V gene, CDR1 is SGHRS and CDR2 YFSETQ. Trimming takes 1 base from V and 10 bases from J, and the germline ends sit 12 bases apart. The sample was also reused in another study, on T cells in Graves' hyperthyroidism and ophthalmopathy. The second investigation adds: Stable Graves' hyperthyroidism was defined as the absence of progression to ophthalmopathy over 18 months of follow-up. Hyperthyroidism patients were newly diagnosed, had a disease duration of under 2 months, and were aged 18 to 65 years. The study excluded patients with uncontrolled infections, other autoimmune diseases, pregnancy or lactation. Clinical symptoms, serum thyroxine and TRAb, thyroid ultrasound, and orbital computed tomography formed the basis for the diagnoses. For the first round of RT-PCR on the TCR CDR3, the HTBI primer set was used together with the Qiagen OneStep RT-PCR kit. Most expanded thyroid clonotypes (frequency above 0.001) were also detected in blood, suggesting blood repertoires may reflect thyroid immune responses. Ophthalmopathy was separated from stable hyperthyroidism by a 13 V-J signature model, with over 85% sensitivity and about 84% specificity obtained in cross-validation and 80%/75% obtained in testing. In validation, the model predicted progression to ophthalmopathy a median of around 6.5 months before onset, with around 70% sensitivity and about 75% specificity. A discovery cohort of about 95 patients, about 40 with Graves' ophthalmopathy and more than 55 with stable Graves' hyperthyroidism, was used to find distinguishing TCR V-J signatures. Prospective prediction of ophthalmopathy was tested in an independent validation cohort of 18 to 20 hyperthyroidism patients and 15 to 17 patients who later progressed to ophthalmopathy. The 95 to 100 discovery patients were randomly divided into training and test sets at a 7:3 ratio. Thyroid tissue and blood T-cell repertoires from more than five Graves' hyperthyroidism patients were also compared in the study. Once sampling was done, hyperthyroidism patients were given methimazole at a starting dose of 30 mg daily, whereas ophthalmopathy patients were given high-dose intravenous methylprednisolone. A second multiplex PCR round built the libraries, followed by size selection and purification. Sequencing of the libraries was done on an Illumina HiSeq2000 using paired-end 100 bp reads. SOAPnuke was used to process the raw data, throwing out any read that contained adapters or uncalled bases, had a mean Phred below 15, or lacked an exact constant-primer or identifier match. High-quality paired reads were merged using COPE v1.2.5, and each unique nucleotide sequence was defined as a clonotype. MiTCR v1.1 was used to align the clonotypes against IMGT TRBV, TRBD and TRBJ reference segments. The analysis included only V-J combinations with a frequency above 0.0001, which together covered around 99% of the repertoires. The TCS score was defined as F50 (clonal expansion) divided by E x V (chaos), with BLOSUM62-based TCRdist calculated between CDR3 peptides within each V-J. Welch's t-statistics and random forest reduced 450 to 600 V-J features to about 12, which were used in a naive Bayes classifier (R e1071). No statistical method was used to set the sample size in advance, and investigators knew the group allocation. According to the paper, TCR Vbeta CDR3 sequencing was carried out on 120 to 150 peripheral blood samples, which came from more than 40 ophthalmopathy, 75 to 80 hyperthyroidism and some 17 progressor patients.

This chain is built from TRBV5-1 and TRBJ2-1; the D segment might be TRBD1 or TRBD2, since each matches 6 bases. The sequence was collected from a woman younger than 30 with Graves disease. Donor details come from another sample of the same person, matched by shared clones. The source was peripheral blood mononuclear cells (PBMCs), collected at new diagnosis, from a patient treated with antithyroid drugs. The DNA sequence is TGCGCCAGCAGCTTGAACGGGGGCCGCGAGCAGTTCTTC. It translates as CASSLNGGREQFF.